This TCR beta chain was sequenced in a study of Ad26.COV2.S vaccination and SARS-CoV-2 variants (dated by TCRdb to the early 2020s). For the wider study: Donors in the vaccine arm were drawn from COV1001, a phase I-IIa trial of Ad26.COV2.S in healthy adults that was multicentre, randomized, double-blind and placebo-controlled. Participants in the trial were split at random into five groups of five each, receiving low-dose or high-dose Ad26.COV2.S once or twice, or else placebo on both occasions. TCRbeta repertoire sequencing was used to assess the specificity and breadth of SARS-CoV-2-reactive T cell receptors after Ad26.COV2.S vaccination. A total of about 30 samples were included in the TCR-sequenced set, comprising around 20 Ad26.COV2.S vaccine recipients, 5 placebo recipients and 8 SARS-CoV-2 convalescent individuals. Dosing of Ad26.COV2.S was intramuscular, at either 5x10^10 or 1x10^11 viral particles, delivered as one shot or as two shots spaced 56 days apart. Investigators did not know the trial group allocation while performing experiments and assessing outcomes. Study-level results and caveats: The authors noted that total T cell responses may have been underestimated by the TCR breadth and depth analyses. After vaccination, substantial breadth of spike-specific CD8+ and CD4+ T cell responses was reported. Ad26.COV2.S recipients had higher spike-specific TCR breadth than placebo recipients (P = 0.0014). The study lacked the statistical power to compare responses across vaccine doses or regimens. Non-spike TCR breadth was comparable between vaccine and placebo recipients, consistent with the vaccine containing only spike.

The CDR3 covers 15 residues, taking in both the cysteine and the phenylalanine. Only CDR3 DNA is held: 45 bases, read in frame from base 1. V loses 0 bases, J loses 7 bases, and the germline ends lie 13 bases apart. Based on the germline V gene, the CDR1 and CDR2 sequences are SGHDT and YYEEEE. In light of the paper, this sample's treatment or condition label describes: 19 received Ad26.COV2.S at low or high dose, single or two shots; several received placebo; per-sample allocation not given. Repertoires of vaccine and placebo recipients were sequenced from samples collected on day 63 after the first injection. Between 29 July and 7 August 2020, Cohort 1b enrolled 25 adults aged 18-55 years at one site in Boston, USA. As a vaccine, Ad26.COV2.S was a replication-incompetent adenovirus type 26 vector that expressed a prefusion-stabilized SARS-CoV-2 spike protein derived from the original Wuhan strain.

To note about this clone: The specificity of this receptor is unknown. No per-base quality is available; no much larger clone lies one base away.

The immunoSEQ Assay was the method used to sequence TCRbeta CDR3 regions. After extraction, genomic DNA underwent amplification by bias-controlled multiplex PCR, followed by high-throughput sequencing. As for how the authors treated the data: To quantify the absolute abundance of every unique TCRbeta CDR3 region, sequences were collapsed and filtered. T cell fraction was estimated by normalizing TCRbeta template counts to usable DNA, with usable DNA measured through amplification of reference genes found in all nucleated cells. Repertoire TCRs were annotated as SARS-CoV-2-specific by exact matching of V gene, CDR3 amino acid sequence and J gene to a known reactive TCR set. The reference SARS-CoV-2 TCR set came from MIRA and was filtered for enrichment in COVID-19-positive ImmuneCODE repertoires, removing public or cross-reactive TCRs. Using the MIRA antigens, annotated TCRs were further analysed by specific ORF or by position within an ORF. Depth was the summed frequency of annotated unique rearrangements, while breadth was defined as annotated unique rearrangements over total unique productive rearrangements. Group comparisons of TCR breadth used two-sided Wilcoxon rank-sum tests. TCRdb limited this immuneACCESS table to in-frame rearrangements with V and J called. A share of clones is missing; checked studies link under half to unresolved V genes, and the rest is unexplained. V, J and clone size were drawn from that table, and D and trimming were deduced from the DNA. This sample has hundreds of thousands of clones in its table, and 80% to 95% of those were observed once. The leading ten clones occupy more than 10% of the sample.

This TCR was recovered from a person aged 18 to 65 who received the Ad26.COV2.S COVID-19 vaccine or a placebo. The V and J genes are TRBV5-6 and TRBJ1-4; TRBD1 might be the D gene, on 5 matching bases. Material: peripheral blood, obtained in a trial of Ad26.COV2.S vaccine versus placebo. The nucleotide sequence reads as follows: TGTGCCAGCAGCTTGGGAGGGCAGGGTGCTGAAAAACTGTTTTTT. Its protein is CASSLGGQGAEKLFF.